Listed below are T cell receptor beta chains from one sample, sequenced in a study of blood T cell repertoires in COVID-19. Sequenced by immunoSEQ multiplex PCR; TCRdb stores in-frame clones only, minus some. The table lists fewer than 200,000 clones, approximately 86% of them singletons. Sequencing was carried out using PBMCs or T cells enriched from blood (not recorded which). Receptors originate from a woman aged 60 to 75 with acute COVID-19. Both conserved end residues are part of each CDR3. The order of the fields is J gene, D gene, clone size, V gene, CDR3 DNA, CDR3 protein. The D gene is left open where the match is weak. Clone size, where shown, is once, few, many, or a class for clones that have expanded.

j_gene: TRBJ1-1
d_gene: -
abundance: few
v_gene: TRBV29-1
CDR3nt: TGCAGCGTTGTGCAGGGGTTCGCTGAAGCTTTCTTT
CDR3aa: CSVVQGFAEAFF

j_gene: TRBJ2-1
d_gene: -
abundance: -
v_gene: TRBV3-1/TRBV3-2
CDR3nt: TGTGCCAGCAGCCAAGAATTCACGAGCGCTCGGAAAAATGAGCAGTTCTTC
CDR3aa: CASSQEFTSARKNEQFF

j_gene: TRBJ1-2
d_gene: TRBD1
abundance: -
v_gene: TRBV6-5
CDR3nt: TGTGCCAGCAGTTTGGGTCGACAGGGGCCGCATGGCTACACCTTC
CDR3aa: CASSLGRQGPHGYTF

j_gene: TRBJ2-3
d_gene: TRBD1
abundance: -
v_gene: TRBV30
CDR3nt: TGTGCCTGGAAGAGGGGGCAGGGCACAGATACGCAGTATTTT
CDR3aa: CAWKRGQGTDTQYF

j_gene: TRBJ2-3
d_gene: TRBD2
abundance: -
v_gene: TRBV6-6
CDR3nt: TGTGCCAGCAGCCCGGGACTAGCGGGAGTAGGAGATACGCAGTATTTT
CDR3aa: CASSPGLAGVGDTQYF

j_gene: TRBJ2-4
d_gene: TRBD1
abundance: -
v_gene: TRBV4-3
CDR3nt: TGCGCCAGCAGCCAGACACAGGGGTCCAAAAACATTCAGTACTTC
CDR3aa: CASSQTQGSKNIQYF

j_gene: TRBJ1-6
d_gene: TRBD1
abundance: -
v_gene: TRBV2
CDR3nt: TGTGCCAGCGTAGGACAGGGGGGTAATTCACCCCTCCACTTT
CDR3aa: CASVGQGGNSPLHF

j_gene: TRBJ2-7
d_gene: -
abundance: -
v_gene: TRBV6-2/TRBV6-3
CDR3nt: TGTGCCAGCAGTGACGGGACAGAGCAGTACTTC
CDR3aa: CASSDGTEQYF

j_gene: TRBJ2-5
d_gene: -
abundance: -
v_gene: TRBV11-2
CDR3nt: TGTGCCAGCAGCTCAAGACTAGTCGGTGAGACCCAGTACTTC
CDR3aa: CASSSRLVGETQYF

j_gene: TRBJ2-2
d_gene: TRBD2
abundance: few
v_gene: TRBV27
CDR3nt: TGTGCCAGCAAATGGGCCGGGGAGGGCGGGGAGCTGTTTTTT
CDR3aa: CASKWAGEGGELFF

j_gene: TRBJ1-2
d_gene: TRBD1
abundance: -
v_gene: TRBV27
CDR3nt: TGTGCCAGCAGTTTTGACAGGGTGAACTATGGCTACACCTTC
CDR3aa: CASSFDRVNYGYTF

j_gene: TRBJ1-3
d_gene: -
abundance: -
v_gene: TRBV29-1
CDR3nt: TGCAGCGTCAGGACAAGCCTCCTCGGAAACACCATATATTTT
CDR3aa: CSVRTSLLGNTIYF

j_gene: TRBJ1-1
d_gene: -
abundance: -
v_gene: TRBV19
CDR3nt: TGTGCCAGTAGTACCCTATACAGGGTTCGTCTTAGGGCTGAAGCTTTCTTT
CDR3aa: CASSTLYRVRLRAEAFF

j_gene: TRBJ2-5
d_gene: -
abundance: once
v_gene: TRBV28
CDR3nt: TGTGCCAGCAGCCGCCGTGGAGTCTCGCAAGAGACCCAGTACTTC
CDR3aa: CASSRRGVSQETQYF

j_gene: TRBJ2-3
d_gene: -
abundance: -
v_gene: TRBV7-9
CDR3nt: TGTGCCCTGGCACAGATAAGCACAGATACGCAGTATTTT
CDR3aa: CALAQISTDTQYF

j_gene: TRBJ2-1
d_gene: TRBD2
abundance: -
v_gene: TRBV19
CDR3nt: TGTGCCAGTAGTCTACTAGCGGGAGGGTCATACAATGAGCAGTTCTTC
CDR3aa: CASSLLAGGSYNEQFF

j_gene: TRBJ1-2
d_gene: -
abundance: -
v_gene: TRBV4-1
CDR3nt: TGCGCCAGCAGCCAAGAGTCCGGGGACTATGGCTACACCTTC
CDR3aa: CASSQESGDYGYTF

j_gene: TRBJ1-3
d_gene: -
abundance: -
v_gene: TRBV6-2/TRBV6-3
CDR3nt: TGTGCCAGCAGTTCCTACGGGAGCCAGACTGGAAACACCATATATTTT
CDR3aa: CASSSYGSQTGNTIYF

j_gene: TRBJ1-6
d_gene: -
abundance: -
v_gene: TRBV28
CDR3nt: TGTGCCAGCAGTTCCTCGGCGGGCTATAATTCACCCCTCCACTTT
CDR3aa: CASSSSAGYNSPLHF

j_gene: TRBJ1-3
d_gene: -
abundance: -
v_gene: TRBV9
CDR3nt: TGTGCCAGCAGCTCACCCTATACAGGCTCTGGAAACACCATATATTTT
CDR3aa: CASSSPYTGSGNTIYF

j_gene: TRBJ1-3
d_gene: -
abundance: -
v_gene: TRBV5-6
CDR3nt: TGTGCCAGCAGCTTGGCAGGGGCTGGAAACACCATATATTTT
CDR3aa: CASSLAGAGNTIYF

j_gene: TRBJ1-2
d_gene: -
abundance: -
v_gene: TRBV18
CDR3nt: TGTGCCAGCTCACCTGACGGGAGCTATGGCTACACCTTC
CDR3aa: CASSPDGSYGYTF

j_gene: TRBJ1-2
d_gene: -
abundance: -
v_gene: TRBV28
CDR3nt: TGTGCCAGCAGTTCGTCGACAATACCTTATGGCTACACCTTC
CDR3aa: CASSSSTIPYGYTF

j_gene: TRBJ1-2
d_gene: -
abundance: medium-sized
v_gene: TRBV18
CDR3nt: TGTGCCAGCTCACCATCGGCAGGCGTGGGCTATGGCTACACCTTC
CDR3aa: CASSPSAGVGYGYTF

j_gene: TRBJ2-5
d_gene: -
abundance: -
v_gene: TRBV12-5
CDR3nt: TGTGCTAGTGGCGACGGACAGCAAGGACAAGAGACCCAGTACTTC
CDR3aa: CASGDGQQGQETQYF

j_gene: TRBJ2-1
d_gene: -
abundance: -
v_gene: TRBV25-1
CDR3nt: TGTGCCAGCAGCGCCTACAATGAGCAGTTCTTC
CDR3aa: CASSAYNEQFF

j_gene: TRBJ1-4
d_gene: -
abundance: -
v_gene: TRBV19
CDR3nt: TGTGCCAGTAGTGGGGGGAATAGATGGTCGAAACTGTTTTTT
CDR3aa: CASSGGNRWSKLFF

j_gene: TRBJ1-5
d_gene: -
abundance: few
v_gene: TRBV16
CDR3nt: TGTGCCAGCAGCCGAGGGATGCAGCCCCAGCATTTT
CDR3aa: CASSRGMQPQHF

j_gene: TRBJ1-3
d_gene: -
abundance: -
v_gene: TRBV28
CDR3nt: TGTGCCAGCAGTTCTAGGGGCCCGAGGGGAAACACCATATATTTT
CDR3aa: CASSSRGPRGNTIYF

j_gene: TRBJ1-1
d_gene: TRBD1
abundance: once
v_gene: TRBV3-1/TRBV3-2
CDR3nt: TGTGCCAGCAGCTACGACAGGGGAGCTTTCTTT
CDR3aa: CASSYDRGAFF

j_gene: TRBJ1-6
d_gene: -
abundance: few
v_gene: TRBV14
CDR3nt: TGTGCCAGCAGCCAAGCGGTGGCCTACCTAGGGAGGTCACCCCTCCACTTT
CDR3aa: CASSQAVAYLGRSPLHF

j_gene: TRBJ1-2
d_gene: TRBD1
abundance: -
v_gene: TRBV29-1
CDR3nt: TGCAGCGTCTACTATGCGACAGGGGTAGGCTACACCTTC
CDR3aa: CSVYYATGVGYTF

j_gene: TRBJ2-2
d_gene: TRBD1
abundance: -
v_gene: TRBV5-1
CDR3nt: TGCGCCAGCAGCAACGACAGGGGGGGCCGAACCGGGGAGCTGTTTTTT
CDR3aa: CASSNDRGGRTGELFF

j_gene: TRBJ1-2
d_gene: TRBD1
abundance: -
v_gene: TRBV6-5
CDR3nt: TGTGCCAGCAGCTGGGACAGCTATGGCTACACCTTC
CDR3aa: CASSWDSYGYTF

j_gene: TRBJ2-3
d_gene: TRBD1
abundance: -
v_gene: TRBV11-2
CDR3nt: TGTGCCAGCAGCGTGGGACAGGGGTCCCCAATCGGTACGCAGTATTTT
CDR3aa: CASSVGQGSPIGTQYF

j_gene: TRBJ2-5
d_gene: TRBD2
abundance: -
v_gene: TRBV5-1
CDR3nt: TGCGCCAGCAGCTCCCTGTGGGGGGGCCAAGAGACCCAGTACTTC
CDR3aa: CASSSLWGGQETQYF

j_gene: TRBJ1-1
d_gene: -
abundance: -
v_gene: TRBV29-1
CDR3nt: TGCAGCGTTGATGTCCAGATGAACACTGAAGCTTTCTTT
CDR3aa: CSVDVQMNTEAFF

j_gene: TRBJ1-1
d_gene: -
abundance: -
v_gene: TRBV5-1
CDR3nt: TGCGCCAGCAGCCCCAATGTGGGGAGTACTGAAGCTTTCTTT
CDR3aa: CASSPNVGSTEAFF

j_gene: TRBJ1-1
d_gene: -
abundance: -
v_gene: TRBV3-1/TRBV3-2
CDR3nt: TGTGCCAGCAGCCCACGACAGAACACTGAAGCTTTCTTT
CDR3aa: CASSPRQNTEAFF

j_gene: TRBJ2-5
d_gene: -
abundance: -
v_gene: TRBV19
CDR3nt: TGTGCCAGTAATAAAGGAGCGGACCAAGAGACCCAGTACTTC
CDR3aa: CASNKGADQETQYF

j_gene: TRBJ2-7
d_gene: TRBD1
abundance: -
v_gene: TRBV3-1/TRBV3-2
CDR3nt: TGTGCCAGCAGCCACCCGGGACAGGGGGCTTCCGAGCAGTACTTC
CDR3aa: CASSHPGQGASEQYF

j_gene: TRBJ2-1
d_gene: TRBD2
abundance: -
v_gene: TRBV10-3
CDR3nt: TGTGCCATCAGTGAGAATGAACTAGCGGGTGGCTCACGCTCCTACAATGAGCAGTTCTTC
CDR3aa: CAISENELAGGSRSYNEQFF

j_gene: TRBJ1-2
d_gene: -
abundance: -
v_gene: TRBV20-1
CDR3nt: TGCAGTGCTAGGTTAGACTATGGCTACACCTTC
CDR3aa: CSARLDYGYTF

j_gene: TRBJ1-2
d_gene: -
abundance: -
v_gene: TRBV29-1
CDR3nt: TGCAGCGTTGAAGAAAAGGAGTTCCGCTATGGCTACACCTTC
CDR3aa: CSVEEKEFRYGYTF

j_gene: TRBJ2-7
d_gene: -
abundance: few
v_gene: TRBV19
CDR3nt: TGTGCCAGTAGTATAGCCAGGGGAGAGCGGTACGAGCAGTACTTC
CDR3aa: CASSIARGERYEQYF

j_gene: TRBJ2-4
d_gene: TRBD1
abundance: -
v_gene: TRBV27
CDR3nt: TGTGCCAGCAGTCCCGGGACAGCCTTATACCAAAACATTCAGTACTTC
CDR3aa: CASSPGTALYQNIQYF

j_gene: TRBJ2-5
d_gene: -
abundance: -
v_gene: TRBV3-1/TRBV3-2
CDR3nt: TGTGCCAGCAGCCAAGATACGCGGGCAGGCCAAGAGACCCAGTACTTC
CDR3aa: CASSQDTRAGQETQYF

j_gene: TRBJ2-1
d_gene: TRBD2
abundance: -
v_gene: TRBV2
CDR3nt: TGTGCCAGCAGTTATAGCGGGGGGGACAATGAGCAGTTCTTC
CDR3aa: CASSYSGGDNEQFF

j_gene: TRBJ2-3
d_gene: -
abundance: -
v_gene: TRBV30
CDR3nt: TGTGCCTGGAGCTTATCGGTCACTAGCACAGATACGCAGTATTTT
CDR3aa: CAWSLSVTSTDTQYF

j_gene: TRBJ2-1
d_gene: -
abundance: -
v_gene: TRBV7-2
CDR3nt: TGTGCCAGCAGCTTAGTCCTCCGAGGAGGGGTCAATGAGCAGTTCTTC
CDR3aa: CASSLVLRGGVNEQFF

j_gene: TRBJ1-1
d_gene: -
abundance: -
v_gene: TRBV28
CDR3nt: TGTGCCAGCAGCCCCCCTCGACCAGGAATGAACACTGAAGCTTTCTTT
CDR3aa: CASSPPRPGMNTEAFF

j_gene: TRBJ2-5
d_gene: TRBD2
abundance: -
v_gene: TRBV6-2/TRBV6-3
CDR3nt: TGTGCCAGCAGTTCCGGACTAGCGGGAGTTTTAGAGACCCAGTACTTC
CDR3aa: CASSSGLAGVLETQYF

j_gene: TRBJ2-3
d_gene: -
abundance: many
v_gene: TRBV9
CDR3nt: TGTGCCAGCAGCGTAGGACGGGGATCCACAGATACGCAGTATTTT
CDR3aa: CASSVGRGSTDTQYF

j_gene: TRBJ2-1
d_gene: TRBD2
abundance: -
v_gene: TRBV15
CDR3nt: TGTGCCACCAGCTTACTAGCGGGGGCCCACAATGAGCAGTTCTTC
CDR3aa: CATSLLAGAHNEQFF

j_gene: TRBJ1-6
d_gene: -
abundance: -
v_gene: TRBV5-1
CDR3nt: TGCGCCAGCAGCTTGACTGCTTCTAATTCACCCCTCCACTTT
CDR3aa: CASSLTASNSPLHF

j_gene: TRBJ1-2
d_gene: -
abundance: -
v_gene: TRBV12-3/TRBV12-4
CDR3nt: TGTGCCAGCAGCCACACAGACTATGGCTACACCTTC
CDR3aa: CASSHTDYGYTF

j_gene: TRBJ2-6
d_gene: TRBD2
abundance: -
v_gene: TRBV7-2
CDR3nt: TGTGCCAGCAGCTTACGGCTAGCGGGCTCTGGGGCCAACGTCCTGACTTTC
CDR3aa: CASSLRLAGSGANVLTF

j_gene: TRBJ1-6
d_gene: -
abundance: -
v_gene: TRBV7-9
CDR3nt: TGTGCCAGCAGCATTAGTAATTCACCCCTCCACTTT
CDR3aa: CASSISNSPLHF

j_gene: TRBJ1-2
d_gene: -
abundance: -
v_gene: TRBV12-3/TRBV12-4
CDR3nt: TGTGCCAGCCATGGGGAGGGTGTAGGTGGCTACACCTTC
CDR3aa: CASHGEGVGGYTF

j_gene: TRBJ1-5
d_gene: TRBD1
abundance: -
v_gene: TRBV10-1
CDR3nt: TGCGCCAACCCGGACAGGGGAGGAGGTAGCAATCAGCCCCAGCATTTT
CDR3aa: CANPDRGGGSNQPQHF